This T cell receptor beta chain was sequenced in a study of blood T cell repertoires in COVID-19. CDR3 length: 15 residues. Trimming removed 1 base from V and 2 bases from J; junction bases left unmatched: 5. From germline, CDR1 is SGHKS and CDR2 YYEKEE (reference sequence). Libraries were prepared by immunoSEQ multiplex PCR; TCRdb keeps only in-frame clonotypes and omits some of them. Of around 320,000 clones listed, 65% to 90% were seen once; the top ten hold about 7%. The sequencing sample was made of peripheral blood. This chain links TRBV5-5 with TRBJ1-2; TRBD1 aligns across 7 bases. The sequence was obtained from a human donor in a cohort sampled during active COVID-19. CDR3 bases: TGTGCCAGCAGCTTGTCGGCAGGGGGGAACTATGGCTACACCTTC. Protein product: CASSLSAGGNYGYTF.